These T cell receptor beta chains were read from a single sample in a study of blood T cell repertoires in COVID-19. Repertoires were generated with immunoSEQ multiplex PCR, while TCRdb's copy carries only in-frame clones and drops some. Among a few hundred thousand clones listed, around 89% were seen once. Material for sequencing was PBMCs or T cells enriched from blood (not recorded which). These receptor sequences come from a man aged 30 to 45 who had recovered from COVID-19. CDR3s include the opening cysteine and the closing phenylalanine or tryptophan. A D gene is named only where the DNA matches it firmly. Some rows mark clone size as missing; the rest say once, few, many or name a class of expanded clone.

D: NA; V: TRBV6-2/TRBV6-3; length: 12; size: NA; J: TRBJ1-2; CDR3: CASSPLEYGYTF; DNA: TGTGCCAGCAGCCCCCTTGAGTATGGCTACACCTTC
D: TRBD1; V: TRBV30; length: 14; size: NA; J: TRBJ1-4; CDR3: CAWGGQAGGEKLFF; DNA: TGTGCCTGGGGTGGACAGGCCGGGGGCGAAAAACTGTTTTTT
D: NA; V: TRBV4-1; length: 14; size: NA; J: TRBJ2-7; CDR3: CASSQDLRVTEQYF; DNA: TGCGCCAGCAGCCAAGATCTTAGAGTTACCGAGCAGTACTTC
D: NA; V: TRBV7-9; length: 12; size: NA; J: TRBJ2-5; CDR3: CASSFRSETQYF; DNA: TGTGCCAGCAGCTTTCGCAGTGAGACCCAGTACTTC
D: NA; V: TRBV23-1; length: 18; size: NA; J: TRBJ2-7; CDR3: CASSRIGEAPRSSYEQYF; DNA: TGCGCCAGCAGTCGAATCGGCGAGGCTCCTAGGAGCTCCTACGAGCAGTACTTC
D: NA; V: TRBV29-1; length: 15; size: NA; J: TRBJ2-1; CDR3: CSVDRGTKDYNEQFF; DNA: TGCAGCGTTGACCGCGGGACGAAAGACTACAATGAGCAGTTCTTC
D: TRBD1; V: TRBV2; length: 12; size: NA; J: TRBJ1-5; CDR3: CASRQGSQPQHF; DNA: TGTGCCAGCCGACAGGGGTCACAGCCCCAGCATTTT
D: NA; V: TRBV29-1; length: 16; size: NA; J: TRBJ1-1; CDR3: CSVAGGGRLGDTEAFF; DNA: TGCAGCGTTGCGGGGGGCGGACGCCTCGGGGACACTGAAGCTTTCTTT
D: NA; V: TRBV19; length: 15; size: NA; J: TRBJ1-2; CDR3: CASSIRWGGGYGYTF; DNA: TGTGCCAGTAGTATACGGTGGGGGGGCGGCTATGGCTACACCTTC
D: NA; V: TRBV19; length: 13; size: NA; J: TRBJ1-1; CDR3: CASSIGPNTEAFF; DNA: TGTGCCAGTAGTATCGGTCCGAACACTGAAGCTTTCTTT
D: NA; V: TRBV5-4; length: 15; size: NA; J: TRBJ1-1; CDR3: CASSLDLSVNTEAFF; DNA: TGTGCCAGCAGCTTGGACCTGAGTGTGAACACTGAAGCTTTCTTT
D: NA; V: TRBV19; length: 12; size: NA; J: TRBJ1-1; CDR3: CASSAGLTEAFF; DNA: TGTGCCAGTAGTGCCGGTTTGACTGAAGCTTTCTTT
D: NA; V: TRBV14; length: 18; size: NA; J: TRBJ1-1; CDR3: CASSQGTQGEGLNTEAFF; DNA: TGTGCCAGCAGCCAAGGGACTCAAGGGGAGGGACTGAACACTGAAGCTTTCTTT
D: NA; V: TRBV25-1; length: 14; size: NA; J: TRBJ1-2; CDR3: CASSEYAANYGYTF; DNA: TGTGCCAGCAGTGAATATGCAGCTAACTATGGCTACACCTTC
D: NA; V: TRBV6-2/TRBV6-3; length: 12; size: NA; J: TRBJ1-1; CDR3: CASSWTVAEAFF; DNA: TGTGCCAGCAGTTGGACTGTCGCTGAAGCTTTCTTT
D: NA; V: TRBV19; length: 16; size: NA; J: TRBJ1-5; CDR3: CASSMRGREGNQPQHF; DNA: TGTGCCAGTAGTATGAGAGGCAGGGAAGGGAATCAGCCCCAGCATTTT
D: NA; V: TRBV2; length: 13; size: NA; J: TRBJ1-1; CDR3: CASSERRIVEAFF; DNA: TGTGCCAGCAGTGAGCGGAGAATAGTGGAAGCTTTCTTT
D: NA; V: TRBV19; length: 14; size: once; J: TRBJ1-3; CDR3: CASSIGSSGNTIYF; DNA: TGTGCCAGTAGTATTGGGAGCTCTGGAAACACCATATATTTT
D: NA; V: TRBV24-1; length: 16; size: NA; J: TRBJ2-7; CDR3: CATSDRGLISVYEQYF; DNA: TGTGCCACCAGTGACCGGGGACTTATCTCCGTTTACGAGCAGTACTTC
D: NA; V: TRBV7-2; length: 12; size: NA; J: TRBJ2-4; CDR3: CASSRQDSIQYF; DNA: TGTGCCAGCAGCCGGCAGGATAGTATTCAGTACTTC
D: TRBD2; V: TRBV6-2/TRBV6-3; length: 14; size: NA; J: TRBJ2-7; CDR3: CASSGPTHDYEQYF; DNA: TGTGCCAGTAGCGGGCCCACCCACGACTACGAGCAGTACTTC
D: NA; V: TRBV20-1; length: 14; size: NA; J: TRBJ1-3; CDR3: CSASEAGVLDTIYF; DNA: TGCAGTGCTAGTGAGGCAGGGGTCCTAGACACCATATATTTT
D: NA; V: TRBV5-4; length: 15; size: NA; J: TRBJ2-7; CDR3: CASSPSGTLSYEQYF; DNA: TGTGCCAGCAGCCCGTCCGGGACTTTGTCCTACGAGCAGTACTTC
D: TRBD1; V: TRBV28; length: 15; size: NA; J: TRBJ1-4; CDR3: CASSTGTGGSEKLFF; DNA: TGTGCCAGCAGCACTGGGACAGGGGGAAGTGAAAAACTGTTTTTT